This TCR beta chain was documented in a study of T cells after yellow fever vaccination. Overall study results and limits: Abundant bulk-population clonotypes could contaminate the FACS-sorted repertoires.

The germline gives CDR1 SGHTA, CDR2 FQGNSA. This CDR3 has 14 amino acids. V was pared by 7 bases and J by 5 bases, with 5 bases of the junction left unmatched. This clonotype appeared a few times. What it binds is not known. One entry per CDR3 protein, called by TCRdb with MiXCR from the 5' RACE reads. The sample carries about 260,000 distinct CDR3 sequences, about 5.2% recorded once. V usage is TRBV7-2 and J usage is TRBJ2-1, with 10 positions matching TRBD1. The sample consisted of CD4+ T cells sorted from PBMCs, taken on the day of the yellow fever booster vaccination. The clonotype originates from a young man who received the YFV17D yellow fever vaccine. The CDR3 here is CASNRDRGDNEQFF. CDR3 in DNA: TGTGCCAGCAACCGGGACAGGGGAGACAATGAGCAGTTCTTC. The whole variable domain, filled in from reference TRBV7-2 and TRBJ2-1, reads GAGVSQSPSNKVTEKGKDVELRCDPISGHTALYWYRQSLGQGLEFLIYFQGNSAPDKSGLPSDRFSAERTGGSVSTLTIQRTQQEDSAVYLCASNRDRGDNEQFFGPGTRLTVL.